A single TCR beta chain is shown here with its context. Over several immunoSEQ plates, each subset's genomic DNA was distributed in even portions. In the authors' workflow: For the immunoSEQ data, sequences were junction-only without quality scores, so filtering differed. This table comes from immunoSEQ multiplex PCR, and its TCRdb copy is limited to in-frame clones, with some not included. The V and J calls and the clone size are those of that table, but D and trimming were determined from the DNA. The sample holds about 980,000 clones, around three quarters seen once. This record comes from a study of shared clonotypes between healthy human individuals. The CDR3 has 13 residues. Germline lookup yields CDR1 GTSNPN and CDR2 SVGIG (reference sequence). V was trimmed by 6 bases and J by 0 bases, leaving 12 bases between them. Both subsets, CD45RA+ naive and CD45RA-negative memory, were split from the CD4+ cells.

The sample comprised memory CD4+ T cells sorted from blood. Subset here: CD45RA-negative fraction. This receptor was taken from a man aged 18 to 29 in good health. The chain has TRBV30 and TRBJ2-7; D remains ambiguous. The DNA of the CDR3 is TGTGCCTGCCACTCATTTAGCTCCTACGAGCAGTACTTC. As protein: CACHSFSSYEQYF.